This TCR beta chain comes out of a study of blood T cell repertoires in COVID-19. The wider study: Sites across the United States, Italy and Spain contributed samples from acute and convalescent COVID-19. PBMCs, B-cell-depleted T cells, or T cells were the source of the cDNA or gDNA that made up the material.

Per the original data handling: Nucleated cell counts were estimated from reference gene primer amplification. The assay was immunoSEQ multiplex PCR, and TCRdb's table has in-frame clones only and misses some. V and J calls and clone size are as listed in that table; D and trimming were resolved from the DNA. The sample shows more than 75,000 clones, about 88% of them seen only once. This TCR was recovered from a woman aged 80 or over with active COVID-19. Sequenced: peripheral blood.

The CDR3 region has the DNA TGTGCCAGCCCTCCCCGACCGGGAGTTGAGGAGAGAGGCAATGAGCAGTTCTTC. Translated, it gives CASPPRPGVEERGNEQFF. The V call is TRBV28, the J call TRBJ2-1, with D possibly TRBD2 on 6 matching bases. CDR1 is MDHEN, CDR2 SYDVKM, per germline. Trimming removed 8 bases at V and 6 bases at J, with 29 bases between. The CDR3 covers 18 residues.